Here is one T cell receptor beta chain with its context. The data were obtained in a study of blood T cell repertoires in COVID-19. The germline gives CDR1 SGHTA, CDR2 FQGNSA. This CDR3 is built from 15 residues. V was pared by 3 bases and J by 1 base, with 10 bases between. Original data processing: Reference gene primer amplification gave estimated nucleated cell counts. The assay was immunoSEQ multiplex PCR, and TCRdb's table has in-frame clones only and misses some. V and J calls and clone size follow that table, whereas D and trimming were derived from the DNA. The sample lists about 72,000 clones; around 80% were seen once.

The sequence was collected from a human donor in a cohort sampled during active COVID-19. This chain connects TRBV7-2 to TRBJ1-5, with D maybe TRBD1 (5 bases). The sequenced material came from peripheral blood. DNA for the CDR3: TGTGCCAGCAGCTTCGGAGACAGAAGCAATCAGCCCCAGCATTTT. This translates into CASSFGDRSNQPQHF.